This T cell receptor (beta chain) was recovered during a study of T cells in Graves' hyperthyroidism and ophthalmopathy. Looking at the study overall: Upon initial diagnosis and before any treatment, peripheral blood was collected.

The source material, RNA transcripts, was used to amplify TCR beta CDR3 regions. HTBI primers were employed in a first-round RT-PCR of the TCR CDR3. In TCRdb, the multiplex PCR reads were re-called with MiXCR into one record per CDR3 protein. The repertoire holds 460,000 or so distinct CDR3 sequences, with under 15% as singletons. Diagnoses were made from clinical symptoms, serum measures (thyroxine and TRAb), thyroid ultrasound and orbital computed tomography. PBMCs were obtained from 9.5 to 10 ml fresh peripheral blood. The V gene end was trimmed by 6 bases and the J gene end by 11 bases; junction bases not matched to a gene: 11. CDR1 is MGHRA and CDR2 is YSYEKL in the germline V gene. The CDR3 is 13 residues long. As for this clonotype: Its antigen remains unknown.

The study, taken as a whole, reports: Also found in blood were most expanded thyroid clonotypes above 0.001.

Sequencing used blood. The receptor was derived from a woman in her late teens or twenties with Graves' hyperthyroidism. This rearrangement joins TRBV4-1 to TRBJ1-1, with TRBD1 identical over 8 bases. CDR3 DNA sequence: TGCGCCAGCAGTAGACAGGGGTTGGGGATTGCTTTCTTT. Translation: CASSRQGLGIAFF.